Described below is a single T cell receptor beta chain sequence and its context. Antigen specificity is unknown. One base away lies a much larger clone, so this may be a sequencing read error. This sample stems from a study of Graves' ophthalmopathy and Graves' hyperthyroidism. About the study: There was a collection of peripheral blood at initial diagnosis, before any treatment. Overall study results and limits: Researchers report that a 13-signature model separated ophthalmopathy from stable hyperthyroidism, posting less than 90% sensitivity and about 80% specificity. The model's ophthalmopathy progression predictions had about 71% sensitivity and less than 85% specificity.

In germline, CDR1 is ENHRY, CDR2 SYGVKD. The V end lost 6 bases, the J end lost 4 bases, and 12 bases lay between the germline ends. The CDR3 length is 13 residues. Excluded: other autoimmune disease, uncontrolled infection, pregnancy or lactation. CDR3 regions of TCR beta were amplified from RNA transcripts. Following a first-round RT-PCR that used HTBI primers, a second-round multiplex PCR was carried out. TCRdb reprocessed the multiplex PCR reads via MiXCR and lists one record per CDR3 protein. This table holds 600,000 to 700,000 distinct CDR3 sequences, just over 40% found once. The chain couples TRBV10-3 to TRBJ1-1; D might be TRBD1 (5 bases). This TCR derives from an adult man with Graves' ophthalmopathy. Sequencing used peripheral blood. The CDR3 region is CAISPPQGTEAFF. The DNA for the CDR3 is TGTGCCATCAGCCCGCCTCAGGGCACTGAAGCTTTCTTT.